The clone carrying this T cell receptor (beta chain) was seen more than once but under ten times. Via MiXCR, TCRdb re-called the 5' RACE reads, giving one row per CDR3 protein. The sample gives 96,000 or so distinct CDR3 sequences, approximately 9% of which show up once; 15% to 20% is in the top ten. The data derive from a study of T cells after yellow fever vaccination. Study-level information: Libraries from low-cell-number fractions were prepared with the SMART-Seq v4 Ultra Low Input RNA kit. Findings of the study overall: Most clones from primary vaccination were detected again post-booster (just over 95% CD4, 88% CD8).

Germline CDR1 KGHDR, CDR2 SFDVKD. The CDR3 spans 16 residues. Trimming removed 10 bases from V and 10 bases from J; junction bases left unmatched: 21. This sequence joins TRBV24-1 and TRBJ2-3; 8 nucleotides line up with TRBD2. Sample: CD8+ T cells not binding an NS4B(214-222) dextramer, sorted from PBMCs, taken around 15 days after the first yellow fever vaccination. The TCR sequence derives from a man aged 18-30 years who received the YFV17D yellow fever vaccine. The CDR3: CATTDSSGGIRTPQYF. CDR3 bases: TGTGCCACTACGGACAGTTCGGGGGGGATACGCACACCGCAGTATTTT.